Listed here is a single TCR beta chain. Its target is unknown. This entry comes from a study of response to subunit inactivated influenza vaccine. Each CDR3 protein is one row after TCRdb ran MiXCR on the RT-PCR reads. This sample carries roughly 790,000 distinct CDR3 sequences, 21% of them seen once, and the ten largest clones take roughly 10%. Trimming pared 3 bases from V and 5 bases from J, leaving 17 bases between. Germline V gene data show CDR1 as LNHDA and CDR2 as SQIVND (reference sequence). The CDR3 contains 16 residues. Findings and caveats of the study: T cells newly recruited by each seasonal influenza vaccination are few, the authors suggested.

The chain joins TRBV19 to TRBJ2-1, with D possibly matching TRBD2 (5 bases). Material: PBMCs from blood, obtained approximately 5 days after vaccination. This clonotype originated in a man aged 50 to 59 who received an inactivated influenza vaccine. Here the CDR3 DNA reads TGTGCCAGTAGTATCACTAGGCAGCGGCCTAACAATGAGCAGTTCTTC. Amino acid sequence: CASSITRQRPNNEQFF.